This T cell receptor (beta chain) was profiled in a study of T cells after posttransplantation cyclophosphamide. Sequencing was performed with immunoSEQ multiplex PCR; in TCRdb, only in-frame clones are kept and a portion is missing. Singletons are absent from the sample, which has around 26,000 clones. A marrow graft followed busulfan-fludarabine conditioning, with cyclophosphamide on days +3 and +4. The table lists this clone with many counts. Its antigen remains unknown. Study-wide points: Skin or GI-infiltrating T cells shared few TRB sequences with blood. Later blood repertoires were often dominated by clones from the donor CD8+ memory compartment.

This CDR3 is built from 14 residues. Germline values: CDR1 SGHRS, CDR2 YFSETQ. Trimming left V 3 bases short and J 3 bases short, with 9 bases between. The receptor was isolated from a male patient between 18 and 35 years old who received an allogeneic stem cell transplant from a related donor, was CMV-positive, and had no GVHD. Some T cells may be supplied by the graft donor. This material consisted of PBMCs, taken after allogeneic stem cell transplant with posttransplant cyclophosphamide. J is TRBJ1-4 and V is TRBV5-1, with D perhaps matching TRBD1 (5 bases). CDR3 bases: TGCGCCAGCAGCTATCAGGGTCCTAATGAAAAACTGTTTTTT. Translation: CASSYQGPNEKLFF.